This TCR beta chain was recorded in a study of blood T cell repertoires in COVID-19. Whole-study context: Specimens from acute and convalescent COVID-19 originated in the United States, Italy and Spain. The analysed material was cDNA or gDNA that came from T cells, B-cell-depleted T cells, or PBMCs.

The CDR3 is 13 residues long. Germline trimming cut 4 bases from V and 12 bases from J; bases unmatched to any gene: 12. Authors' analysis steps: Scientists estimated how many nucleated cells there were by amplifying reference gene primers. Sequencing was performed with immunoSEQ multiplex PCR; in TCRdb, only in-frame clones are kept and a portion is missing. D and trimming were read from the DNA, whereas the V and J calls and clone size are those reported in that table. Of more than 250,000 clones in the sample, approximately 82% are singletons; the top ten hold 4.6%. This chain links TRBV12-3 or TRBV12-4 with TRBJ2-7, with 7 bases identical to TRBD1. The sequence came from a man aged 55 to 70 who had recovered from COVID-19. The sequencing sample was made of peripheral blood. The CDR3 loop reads CASSSGTAIEGYF. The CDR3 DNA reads TGTGCCAGCAGTTCCGGGACAGCTATAGAGGGGTACTTC.